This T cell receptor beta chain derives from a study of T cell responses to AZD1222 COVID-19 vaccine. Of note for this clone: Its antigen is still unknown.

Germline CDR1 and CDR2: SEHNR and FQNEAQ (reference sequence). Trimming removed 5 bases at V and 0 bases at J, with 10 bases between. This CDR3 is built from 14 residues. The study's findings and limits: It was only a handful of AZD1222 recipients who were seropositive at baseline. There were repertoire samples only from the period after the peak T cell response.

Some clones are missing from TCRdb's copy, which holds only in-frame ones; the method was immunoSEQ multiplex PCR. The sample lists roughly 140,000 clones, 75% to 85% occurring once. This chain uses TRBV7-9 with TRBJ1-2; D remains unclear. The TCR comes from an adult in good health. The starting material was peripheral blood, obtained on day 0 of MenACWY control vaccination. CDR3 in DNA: TGTGCCAGCAGCCCACCCGCTGCTAACTATGGCTACACCTTC. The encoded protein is CASSPPAANYGYTF.